This paragraph reports one TCR beta chain. What it binds is not known. The sample originates from a study of blood T cell dynamics during melanoma immunotherapy. On the study more broadly: Metastatic melanoma patients received first-line pembrolizumab or nivolumab plus ipilimumab. General study results and limits: Clones driving repertoire changes may be melanoma-specific or general immune activation.

The CDR3 spans 15 residues. V shed 5 bases and J shed 7 bases, with 18 bases lying between them. Looked up from germline, CDR1 is MNHEY and CDR2 is SVGAGI. TCRdb's copy holds only in-frame clones and misses some; the assay was immunoSEQ multiplex PCR. The sample has about 4,800 clones, around nine tenths seen once; the top ten hold roughly 17%. Documented time point: pre-treatment baseline. The receptor was isolated from a human donor with melanoma. Material: blood, obtained from a patient treated with checkpoint blockade. The chain employs TRBV6-5 and TRBJ1-5; D uncertain. The CDR3: CASSPTLPTGQPQHF. The CDR3 nucleotides read TGTGCCAGCAGTCCGACCCTTCCGACGGGGCAGCCCCAGCATTTT.